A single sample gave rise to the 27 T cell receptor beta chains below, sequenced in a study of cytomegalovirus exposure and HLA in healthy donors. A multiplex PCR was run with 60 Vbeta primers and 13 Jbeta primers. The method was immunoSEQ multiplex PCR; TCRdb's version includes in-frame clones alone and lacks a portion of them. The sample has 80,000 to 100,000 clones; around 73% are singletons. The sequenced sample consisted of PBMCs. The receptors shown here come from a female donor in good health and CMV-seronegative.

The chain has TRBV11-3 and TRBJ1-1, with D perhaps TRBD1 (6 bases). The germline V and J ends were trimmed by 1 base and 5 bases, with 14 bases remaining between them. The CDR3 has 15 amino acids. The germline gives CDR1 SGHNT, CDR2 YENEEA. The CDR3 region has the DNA TGTGCCAGCAGCTTAGTTGGGGGCGACGGAACTGAAGCTTTCTTT. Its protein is CASSLVGGDGTEAFF.

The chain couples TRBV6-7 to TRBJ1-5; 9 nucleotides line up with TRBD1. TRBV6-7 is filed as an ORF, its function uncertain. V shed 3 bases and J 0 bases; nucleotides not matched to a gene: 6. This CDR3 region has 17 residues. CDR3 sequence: CASSYCRDRVSNQPQHF. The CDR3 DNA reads TGTGCCAGCAGTTATTGCCGGGACAGGGTTAGCAATCAGCCCCAGCATTTT.

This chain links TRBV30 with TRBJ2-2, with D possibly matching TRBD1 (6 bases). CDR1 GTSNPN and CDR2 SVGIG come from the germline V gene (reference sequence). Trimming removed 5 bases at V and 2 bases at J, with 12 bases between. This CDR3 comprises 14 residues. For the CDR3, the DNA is TGTGCCTGGGACCCGGGACAAAACACCGGGGAGCTGTTTTTT. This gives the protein CAWDPGQNTGELFF.

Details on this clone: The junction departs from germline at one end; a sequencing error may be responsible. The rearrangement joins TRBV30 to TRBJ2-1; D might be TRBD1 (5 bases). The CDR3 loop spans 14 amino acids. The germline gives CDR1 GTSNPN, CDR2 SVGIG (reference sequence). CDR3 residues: CALSSGSAHNEQFF. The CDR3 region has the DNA TGTGCCTTGAGTTCAGGGTCGGCTCACAATGAGCAGTTCTTC.

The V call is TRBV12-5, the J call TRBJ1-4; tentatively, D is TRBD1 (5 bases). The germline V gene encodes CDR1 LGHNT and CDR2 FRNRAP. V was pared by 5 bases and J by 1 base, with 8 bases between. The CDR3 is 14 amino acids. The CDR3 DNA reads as TGTGCTAGTGGTCTCAGGGTAACTAATGAAAAACTGTTTTTT. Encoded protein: CASGLRVTNEKLFF.

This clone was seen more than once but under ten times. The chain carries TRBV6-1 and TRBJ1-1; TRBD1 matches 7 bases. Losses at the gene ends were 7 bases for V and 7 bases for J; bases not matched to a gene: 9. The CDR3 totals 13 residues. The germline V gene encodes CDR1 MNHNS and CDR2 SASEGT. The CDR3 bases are TGTGCCAGCAAGGAGGGGGCGGGAAGTGAAGCTTTCTTT. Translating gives CASKEGAGSEAFF.

Here the CDR3 reads CASSSSGDYEQYF. The CDR3 DNA reads TGTGCCAGCAGCAGTAGCGGGGACTACGAGCAGTACTTC. This sequence joins TRBV21-1 and TRBJ2-7; the table's D call TRBD2 went unverified against the DNA. TRBV21-1 is a pseudogene locus. The CDR3 runs 13 residues.

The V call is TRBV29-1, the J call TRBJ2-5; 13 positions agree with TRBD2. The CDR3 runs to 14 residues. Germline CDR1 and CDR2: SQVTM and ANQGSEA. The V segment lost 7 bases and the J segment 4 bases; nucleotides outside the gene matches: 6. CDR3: CSGGTSGAGETQYF. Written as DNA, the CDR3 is TGCAGCGGGGGGACTAGCGGGGCTGGAGAGACCCAGTACTTC.

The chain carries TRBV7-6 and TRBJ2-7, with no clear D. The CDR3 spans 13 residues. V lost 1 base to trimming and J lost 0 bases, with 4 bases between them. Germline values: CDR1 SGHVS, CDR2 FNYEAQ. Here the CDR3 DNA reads TGTGCCAGCAGCTTAGGGCCCTCCTACGAGCAGTACTTC. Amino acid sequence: CASSLGPSYEQYF.

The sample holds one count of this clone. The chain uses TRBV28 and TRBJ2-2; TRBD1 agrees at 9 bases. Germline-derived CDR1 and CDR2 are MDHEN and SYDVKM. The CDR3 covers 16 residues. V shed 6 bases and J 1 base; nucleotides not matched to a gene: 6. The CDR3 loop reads CASRLEGQGNTGELFF. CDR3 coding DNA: TGTGCCAGCAGGTTGGAGGGACAGGGGAACACCGGGGAGCTGTTTTTT.

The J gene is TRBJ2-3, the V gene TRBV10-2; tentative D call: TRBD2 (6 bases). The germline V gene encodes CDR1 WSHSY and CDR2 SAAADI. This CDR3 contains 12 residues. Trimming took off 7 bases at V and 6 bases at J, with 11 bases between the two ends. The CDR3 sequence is CASTGAGDTQYF. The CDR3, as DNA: TGCGCCAGCACCGGGGCGGGGGATACGCAGTATTTT.

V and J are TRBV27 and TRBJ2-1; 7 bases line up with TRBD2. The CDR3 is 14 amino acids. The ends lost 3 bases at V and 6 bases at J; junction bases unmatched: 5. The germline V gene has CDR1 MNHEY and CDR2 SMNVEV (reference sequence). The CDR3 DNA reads TGTGCCAGCAGTTTGAGACTAGCTCTCAATGAGCAGTTCTTC. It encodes CASSLRLALNEQFF.

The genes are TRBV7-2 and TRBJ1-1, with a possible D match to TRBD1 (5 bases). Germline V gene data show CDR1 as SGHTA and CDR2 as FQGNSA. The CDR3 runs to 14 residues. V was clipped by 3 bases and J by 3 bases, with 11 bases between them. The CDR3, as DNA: TGTGCCAGCAGCTTTGCGGGGCTTGACACTGAAGCTTTCTTT. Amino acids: CASSFAGLDTEAFF.

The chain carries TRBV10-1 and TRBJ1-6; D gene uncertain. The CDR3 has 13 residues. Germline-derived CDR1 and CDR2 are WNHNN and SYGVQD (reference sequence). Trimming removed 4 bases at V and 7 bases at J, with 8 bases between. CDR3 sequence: CASSVRGNSPLHF. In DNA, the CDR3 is TGCGCCAGCAGTGTTCGAGGAAATTCACCCCTCCACTTT.

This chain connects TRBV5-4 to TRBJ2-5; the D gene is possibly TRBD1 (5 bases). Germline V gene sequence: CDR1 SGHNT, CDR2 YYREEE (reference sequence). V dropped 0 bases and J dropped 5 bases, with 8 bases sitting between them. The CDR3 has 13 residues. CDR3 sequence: CASSLAAGETQYF. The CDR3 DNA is TGTGCCAGCAGCTTGGCGGCAGGGGAGACCCAGTACTTC.

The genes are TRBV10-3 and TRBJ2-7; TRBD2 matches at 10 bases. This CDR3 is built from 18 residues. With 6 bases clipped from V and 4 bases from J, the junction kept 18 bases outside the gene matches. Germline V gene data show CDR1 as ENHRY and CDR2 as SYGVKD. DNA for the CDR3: TGTGCCATCAGCCCCATCTCGTTACGGTCTAGCGGGGGATACGAGCAGTACTTC. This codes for CAISPISLRSSGGYEQYF.

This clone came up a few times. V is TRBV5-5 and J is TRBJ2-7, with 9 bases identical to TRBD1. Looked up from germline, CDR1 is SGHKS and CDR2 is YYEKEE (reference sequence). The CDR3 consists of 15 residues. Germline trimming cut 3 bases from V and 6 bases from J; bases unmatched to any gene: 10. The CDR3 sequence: CASSWMATGGAEQYF. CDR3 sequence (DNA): TGTGCCAGCAGCTGGATGGCAACAGGGGGCGCCGAGCAGTACTTC.

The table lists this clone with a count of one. CDR3 sequence reads: CASSEWRGSGGYTF. CDR3 in DNA: TGTGCCAGCAGTGAATGGCGGGGTTCAGGAGGCTACACCTTC. The chain recombines TRBV25-1 with TRBJ1-2; D uncertain. The V gene lost 1 base and the J gene lost 8 bases, with 14 bases spanning the gap. The CDR3 contains 14 residues. From germline, CDR1 is MGHDK and CDR2 SYGVNS.

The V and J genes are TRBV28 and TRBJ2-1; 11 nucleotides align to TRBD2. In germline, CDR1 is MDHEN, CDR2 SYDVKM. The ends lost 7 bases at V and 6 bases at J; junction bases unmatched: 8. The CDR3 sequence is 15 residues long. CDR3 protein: CASTSSGTSGNEQFF. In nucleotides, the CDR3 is TGTGCCAGCACCTCCTCCGGGACTAGCGGCAATGAGCAGTTCTTC.

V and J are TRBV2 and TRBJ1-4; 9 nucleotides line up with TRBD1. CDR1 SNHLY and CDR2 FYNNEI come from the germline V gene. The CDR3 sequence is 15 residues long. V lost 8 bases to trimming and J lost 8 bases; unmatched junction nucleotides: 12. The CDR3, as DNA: TGTGCCAGCGGGGAACCGGGACAGGGACGGGAAAAACTGTTTTTT. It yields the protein CASGEPGQGREKLFF.

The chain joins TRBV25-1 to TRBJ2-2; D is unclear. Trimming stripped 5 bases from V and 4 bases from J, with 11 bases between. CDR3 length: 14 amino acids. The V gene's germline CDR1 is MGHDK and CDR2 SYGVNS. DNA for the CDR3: TGTGCCAGCAGTTCACATGGGCCCACCGGGGAGCTGTTTTTT. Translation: CASSSHGPTGELFF.

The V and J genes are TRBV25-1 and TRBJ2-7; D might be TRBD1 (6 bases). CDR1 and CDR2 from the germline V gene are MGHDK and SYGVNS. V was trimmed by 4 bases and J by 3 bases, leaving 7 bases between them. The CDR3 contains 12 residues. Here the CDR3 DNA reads TGTGCCAGCAGTGGGACAGTCTACGAGCAGTACTTC. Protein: CASSGTVYEQYF.

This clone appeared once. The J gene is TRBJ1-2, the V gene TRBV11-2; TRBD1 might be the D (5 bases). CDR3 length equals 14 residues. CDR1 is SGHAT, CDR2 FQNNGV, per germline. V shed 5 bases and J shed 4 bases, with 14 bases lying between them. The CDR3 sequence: CASSPGLGLYGYTF. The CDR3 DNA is TGTGCCAGCAGCCCGGGCCTGGGACTCTATGGCTACACCTTC.

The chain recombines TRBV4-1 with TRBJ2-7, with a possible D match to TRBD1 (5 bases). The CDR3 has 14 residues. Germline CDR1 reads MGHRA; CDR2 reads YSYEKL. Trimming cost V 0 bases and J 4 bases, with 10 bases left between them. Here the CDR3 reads CASSQDRGLYEQYF. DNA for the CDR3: TGCGCCAGCAGCCAAGATAGGGGATTATACGAGCAGTACTTC.

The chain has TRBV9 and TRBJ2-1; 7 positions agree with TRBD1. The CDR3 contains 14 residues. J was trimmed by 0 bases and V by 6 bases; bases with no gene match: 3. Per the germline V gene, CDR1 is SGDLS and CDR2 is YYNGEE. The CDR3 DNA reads TGTGCCAGCAACAGGGGTAACTCCTACAATGAGCAGTTCTTC. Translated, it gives CASNRGNSYNEQFF.

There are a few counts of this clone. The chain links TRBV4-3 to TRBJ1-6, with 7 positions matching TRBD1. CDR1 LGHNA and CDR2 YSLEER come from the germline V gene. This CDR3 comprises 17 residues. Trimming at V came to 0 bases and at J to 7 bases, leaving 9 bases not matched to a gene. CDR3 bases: TGCGCCAGCAGCCAAGACCGACGGACAGGCAGGAATTCACCCCTCCACTTT. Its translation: CASSQDRRTGRNSPLHF.

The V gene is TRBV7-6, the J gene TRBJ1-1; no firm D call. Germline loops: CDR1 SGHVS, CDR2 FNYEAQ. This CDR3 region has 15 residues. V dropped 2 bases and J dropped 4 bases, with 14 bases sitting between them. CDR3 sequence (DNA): TGTGCCAGCAGCTTAAATGGAGGGAGCAGCACTGAAGCTTTCTTT. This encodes CASSLNGGSSTEAFF. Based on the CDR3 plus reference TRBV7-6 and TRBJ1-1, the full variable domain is GAGVSQSPRYKVTKRGQDVALRCDPISGHVSLYWYRQALGQGPEFLTYFNYEAQQDKSGLPNDRFSAERPEGSISTLTIQRTEQRDSAMYRCASSLNGGSSTEAFFGQGTRLTVV.